Following are 26 T cell receptor beta chains from one sample sequenced in a study of CD8 T cells in ankylosing spondylitis (dated by TCRdb to 2015 to 2018). Library preparation was by 5' RACE. TCRdb names Illumina HiSeq 2500 as the instrument used. TCRdb reanalyzed the raw reads on its own, using fastp at Q25 for trimming and MiXCR for clone calling, and kept in-frame beta chains. A single entry per CDR3 protein holds the most common genes and DNA from its merged rows. Counted in this sample were approximately 250,000 distinct CDR3 sequences; 20% to 30% of them appeared once. The ten biggest clones cover 0.5% to 0.65% of the sample. The sequenced material came from blood, either unsorted or a sorted T cell fraction (not recorded which). Receptors were obtained from a male donor with ankylosing spondylitis or in good health (not recorded which).

This clonotype was seen ten or more times. The chain is built from TRBV6-1 and TRBJ2-2, with 7 bases identical to TRBD1. Germline V lookup: CDR1 MNHNS, CDR2 SASEGT. The CDR3 has 16 residues. After removal of 4 bases from V and 0 bases from J, the junction contained 5 bases not matched to a gene. The CDR3: CASSGRQGANTGELFF. The CDR3 coding sequence is TGTGCCAGCAGTGGGAGACAGGGAGCGAACACCGGGGAGCTGTTTTTT.

This clonotype appeared many times. This sequence joins TRBV12-3 or TRBV12-4 and TRBJ2-7; tentatively, D is TRBD1 or TRBD2 (6 bases each). The CDR3 sequence is 14 residues long. Trimming left V 3 bases short and J 7 bases short, with 16 bases between. The CDR3, as DNA: TGTGCCAGCAGTTTTTCGAGGGGGGCCTTTGAGCAGTACTTC. Translated: CASSFSRGAFEQYF.

This clonotype was seen many times. The CDR3 here is CASSSDRGNQPQHF. CDR3 DNA sequence: TGTGCCAGCAGCTCTGACAGGGGCAATCAGCCCCAGCATTTT. This chain connects TRBV7-2 to TRBJ1-5, with 7 bases identical to TRBD1. CDR3 size: 14 residues. Germline V CDR1 and CDR2: SGHTA, FQGNSA. Unmatched junction bases numbered 2, after V lost 4 bases and J lost 2 bases.

This clonotype was seen many times. The gene calls are TRBV12-3 or TRBV12-4 and TRBJ2-5; 9 positions agree with TRBD1. The junction had 4 bases not matched to a gene; V was cut back by 8 bases and J by 3 bases. The CDR3 covers 13 residues. CDR3 nucleotides: TGTGCCAGCGGGGACAGGGTGGAAGAGACCCAGTACTTC. The encoded protein is CASGDRVEETQYF.

The rearrangement uses TRBV7-3 and TRBJ2-5; 13 bases map to TRBD2. The CDR3 has 15 amino acids. CDR1 is SGHTA and CDR2 is FQGTGA in the germline V gene. V shed 5 bases, J shed 5 bases, and the junction held 5 bases outside the gene matches. The CDR3 DNA is TGTGCCAGCAGCCTGACTAGCGGGGGGATGGAGACCCAGTACTTC. Translated: CASSLTSGGMETQYF. The full variable domain, its missing parts supplied by reference TRBV7-3 and TRBJ2-5, is GAGVSQTPSNKVTEKGKYVELRCDPISGHTALYWYRQSLGQGPEFLIYFQGTGAADDSGLPNDRFFAVRPEGSVSTLKIQRTERGDSAVYLCASSLTSGGMETQYFGPGTRLLVL.

This chain uses TRBV20-1 with TRBJ2-5; weak D call: TRBD2 (5 bases). Germline V gene lookup returns CDR1 DFQATT and CDR2 SNEGSKA (reference sequence). Trimming removed 5 bases from V and 5 bases from J, with 15 bases in between. The CDR3 sequence is 13 residues long. The CDR3 sequence is CSAPEGVRETQYF. CDR3 DNA sequence: TGCAGTGCTCCAGAGGGTGTTCGGGAGACCCAGTACTTC.

There are many counts of this clonotype. This chain connects TRBV29-1 to TRBJ2-3, with D perhaps TRBD2 (5 bases). The length of the CDR3 is 15 residues. The V and J ends lost 0 bases and 0 bases respectively, with 10 bases between them. Germline assignment: CDR1 SQVTM and CDR2 ANQGSEA. The CDR3 loop is CSVEEPLASTDTQYF. Here the CDR3 DNA reads TGCAGCGTTGAAGAGCCGCTAGCCAGCACAGATACGCAGTATTTT.

This clonotype was observed at least ten times. CDR3 protein: CASSQGLRGSGNTIYF. The CDR3 coding sequence is TGCGCCAGCAGCCAAGGGTTAAGGGGGTCTGGAAACACCATATATTTT. The chain employs TRBV4-1 and TRBJ1-3, with D possibly matching TRBD1 (6 bases). The V and J ends lost 1 base and 1 base respectively, with 11 bases between them. CDR3 length: 16 amino acids. The V gene's germline CDR1 is MGHRA and CDR2 YSYEKL.

The chain recombines TRBV29-1 with TRBJ2-5; the D is unclear. V lost 4 bases to trimming and J lost 2 bases, with 11 bases between them. Germline V CDR1 and CDR2: SQVTM, ANQGSEA. The CDR3 extends over 13 amino acids. As DNA, the CDR3 is TGCAGCGTTGTGGGGTTGGGACAAGAGACCCAGTACTTC. Its protein product is CSVVGLGQETQYF.

This clonotype was recorded many times. The chain couples TRBV5-1 to TRBJ2-1, with 8 nucleotides matching TRBD1. Germline loops: CDR1 SGHRS, CDR2 YFSETQ. With V trimmed by 1 base and J by 4 bases, 4 bases remained unmatched. The CDR3 covers 15 residues. CDR3 DNA sequence: TGCGCCAGCAGCTTGCGGCAGGGGGCTTACAATGAGCAGTTCTTC. Residues: CASSLRQGAYNEQFF.

This clonotype has only a few counts. The chain has TRBV29-1 and TRBJ2-2, with 8 bases fitting TRBD1. This CDR3 has 14 amino acids. From germline, CDR1 is SQVTM and CDR2 ANQGSEA. Germline trimming cut 7 bases from V and 4 bases from J; bases unmatched to any gene: 8. The CDR3 here is CSARTGRATGELFF. The DNA of the CDR3 is TGCAGCGCCCGGACAGGGAGAGCCACCGGGGAGCTGTTTTTT.

This rearrangement joins TRBV20-1 to TRBJ2-7; 7 bases fit TRBD1. The CDR3 runs 16 residues. Germline V lookup: CDR1 DFQATT, CDR2 SNEGSKA (reference sequence). Unmatched junction bases numbered 9, after V lost 0 bases and J lost 1 base. The CDR3 sequence is CSARDLKTGISYEQYF. As DNA, the CDR3 is TGCAGTGCTAGAGATCTCAAGACAGGGATATCCTACGAGCAGTACTTC.

This clonotype was observed many times. V is TRBV28 and J is TRBJ2-3; no reliable D call. The CDR3 is 15 residues long. The germline V and J ends were trimmed by 1 base and 3 bases, with 11 bases remaining between them. CDR1 is MDHEN and CDR2 is SYDVKM in the germline V gene. CDR3 bases: TGTGCCAGCAGTTTATCGGGTTATGGAACAGATACGCAGTATTTT. It yields the protein CASSLSGYGTDTQYF.

This clonotype was seen at least ten times. This chain joins TRBV18 and TRBJ2-5, with unresolved D. This CDR3 region has 14 residues. V dropped 3 bases and J dropped 0 bases, with 8 bases sitting between them. Germline V lookup: CDR1 KGHSH, CDR2 LQKENI. Written as DNA, the CDR3 is TGTGCCAGCTCACCCCTCCCAGACCAAGAGACCCAGTACTTC. Amino acids: CASSPLPDQETQYF.

The genes are TRBV3-1 and TRBJ1-1, with 10 bases fitting TRBD1. Germline loops: CDR1 LGHDT, CDR2 YNNKEL (reference sequence). This CDR3 region has 15 residues. V dropped 3 bases and J dropped 5; count of bases not matched to a gene: 6. CDR3 sequence (DNA): TGTGCCAGCAGCCACCGCCGGGACAGGGGTACTGAAGCTTTCTTT. Translating it yields CASSHRRDRGTEAFF.

The CDR3 here is CASSRGGDNSPLHF. CDR3 sequence (DNA): TGTGCCAGCAGTCGCGGAGGGGACAATTCACCCCTCCACTTT. The chain links TRBV5-5 to TRBJ1-6; D might be TRBD1 (5 bases). Germline V gene data show CDR1 as SGHKS and CDR2 as YYEKEE (reference sequence). Deletions cut 5 bases from V and 7 bases from J, with 13 bases between. CDR3 length equals 14 residues.

There are a few counts of this clonotype. The chain joins TRBV20-1 to TRBJ2-6; D ambiguous. Between the trimmed V and J ends, which lost 4 bases and 0 bases, there was a span of 19 bases. The CDR3 covers 18 residues. Germline loops: CDR1 DFQATT, CDR2 SNEGSKA (reference sequence). The CDR3 is CSAMPTGEPDSGANVLTF. CDR3 sequence (DNA): TGCAGTGCTATGCCTACCGGAGAGCCCGACTCTGGGGCCAACGTCCTGACTTTC.

The V call is TRBV12-3 or TRBV12-4, the J call TRBJ2-3; D possibly matches TRBD1 or TRBD2 (5 bases each). The V end lost 7 bases, the J end lost 1 base, and 15 bases lay between the germline ends. CDR3 length equals 15 residues. For the CDR3, the DNA is TGTGCCAGCAACCCCCGGGGACCCGGCACAGATACGCAGTATTTT. Its protein product is CASNPRGPGTDTQYF.

This clonotype was seen ten or more times. The chain combines TRBV5-1 with TRBJ2-1; a weak D match, TRBD2 (6 bases). This CDR3 region has 18 residues. V was pared by 3 bases and J by 4 bases, with 23 bases between. CDR1 SGHRS and CDR2 YFSETQ come from the germline V gene. CDR3 amino acids: CASSSGPVGGTRYNEQFF. The CDR3 bases are TGCGCCAGCAGCTCCGGTCCCGTGGGCGGGACGAGATACAATGAGCAGTTCTTC.

The rearrangement uses TRBV6-5 and TRBJ2-3; TRBD1 aligns across 9 bases. From germline, CDR1 is MNHEY and CDR2 SVGAGI. This CDR3 region has 16 residues. Losses at the gene ends were 4 bases for V and 0 bases for J; bases not matched to a gene: 5. CDR3 sequence (DNA): TGTGCCAGCAGTTCAACAGGGGGCCCTAGCACAGATACGCAGTATTTT. Translated: CASSSTGGPSTDTQYF.

About this clonotype: This may be a read error: a much more frequent sequence differs by one nucleotide. The rearrangement joins TRBV29-1 to TRBJ2-5, with D uncertain. V gave up 6 bases and J gave up 1 base, with 9 bases separating them. This CDR3 contains 12 residues. Germline V CDR1 and CDR2: SQVTM, ANQGSEA. The CDR3, as DNA: TGCAGCGTGAGGCTTGGCCAAGAGACCCAGTACTTC. It translates to CSVRLGQETQYF.

This clonotype was observed at least ten times. This chain uses TRBV12-3 or TRBV12-4 with TRBJ2-7; maybe TRBD2 (6 bases). The CDR3 totals 13 residues. Trimming stripped 4 bases from V and 1 base from J, with 8 bases between. As DNA, the CDR3 is TGTGCCAGCAGTTACGGGGGATCCTACGAGCAGTACTTC. This codes for CASSYGGSYEQYF.

This chain joins TRBV6-5 and TRBJ1-1, with a tentative D call TRBD1 (5 bases). The CDR3 runs to 13 residues. V was pared by 2 bases and J by 1 base, with 5 bases between. CDR1 MNHEY and CDR2 SVGAGI come from the germline V gene. CDR3 DNA: TGTGCCAGCAGTTACGACAGGAACACTGAAGCTTTCTTT. As protein: CASSYDRNTEAFF.

This clonotype has more than one count but fewer than ten. The rearrangement joins TRBV29-1 to TRBJ2-3; the match to TRBD2 covers 9 bases. This CDR3 region has 13 residues. V trimming: 3 bases; J trimming: 3 bases; junction bases outside the gene matches: 1. The germline gives CDR1 SQVTM, CDR2 ANQGSEA. This CDR3 reads CSVEGLATDTQYF. CDR3 DNA sequence: TGCAGCGTTGAGGGACTAGCAACAGATACGCAGTATTTT.

V gene TRBV20-1 combines with J gene TRBJ1-2; weak D call: TRBD1 (5 bases). Germline lookup yields CDR1 DFQATT and CDR2 SNEGSKA (reference sequence). The V gene lost 0 bases and the J gene lost 1 base, with 15 bases spanning the gap. This CDR3 comprises 16 residues. CDR3 region: CSARDSVEQVNYGYTF. The CDR3 nucleotides read TGCAGTGCTAGAGATTCCGTTGAACAGGTTAACTATGGCTACACCTTC.

The J gene is TRBJ2-1, the V gene TRBV15, with D perhaps matching TRBD2 (6 bases). The CDR3 loop spans 17 amino acids. In germline, CDR1 is LNHNV, CDR2 YYDKDF (reference sequence). V lost 5 bases and J 0 bases, leaving 17 bases between the germline ends. CDR3 sequence: CATSAPWDWSSYNEQFF. The CDR3 bases are TGTGCCACCAGCGCGCCGTGGGACTGGAGCTCCTACAATGAGCAGTTCTTC.